The entry below describes one T cell receptor beta chain. Using immunoSEQ multiplex PCR, the repertoire was profiled, and TCRdb retains in-frame clones only, with some absent. The profile shows 200,000 to 300,000 clones, around 87% of them singletons. The data were obtained in a study of blood T cell repertoires in COVID-19. V lost 4 bases and J lost 3, with 17 bases in between. Per germline, CDR1 SGHRS and CDR2 YFSETQ. CDR3 length: 16 amino acids. This TCR was sampled from a woman aged 25 to 45 who had recovered from COVID-19. The chain recombines TRBV5-1 with TRBJ1-3; D may be TRBD1 (6 bases). Material: peripheral blood. The CDR3 spells CASSLLGQKVGNTIYF. CDR3 coding DNA: TGCGCCAGCAGCCTTCTCGGACAGAAAGTTGGAAACACCATATATTTT.